The rows below give T cell receptor beta chains drawn from one sample of a study of blood T cells in healthy people across ages. TCRdb ran MiXCR on the 5' RACE reads and lists one entry per CDR3 protein. The repertoire includes roughly 1,500,000 distinct CDR3 sequences, around 36% of them detected once, and over 9% sits in the top ten. Material for sequencing was blood. Receptor source: a woman aged 25 to 45 in good health. CDR3s include the opening cysteine and the closing phenylalanine or tryptophan. Fields, in order: V gene, clone size, CDR3 length, D gene, J gene, CDR3 DNA, CDR3 protein. D genes are given only for firm matches. For some rows the clone size is stated as once, few or many, or as a class when expanded; others skip it.

V: TRBV10-3
size: many
length: 18
D: TRBD2
J: TRBJ2-3
DNA: TGTGCCATCAGCCAACCCATTGGAGCTAGCGGGGGCACAGATACGCAGTATTTT
CDR3: CAISQPIGASGGTDTQYF

V: TRBV28
size: .
length: 19
D: TRBD2
J: TRBJ2-1
DNA: TGTGCCAGCCCCCCCGCCCGACTAGCGGGAGTACGGTCCTACAATGAGCAGTTCTTC
CDR3: CASPPARLAGVRSYNEQFF

V: TRBV9
size: .
length: 12
D: .
J: TRBJ1-1
DNA: TGTGCCAGCGGTCCCTTGAACACTGAAGCTTTCTTT
CDR3: CASGPLNTEAFF

V: TRBV13
size: few
length: 20
D: .
J: TRBJ2-1
DNA: TGTGCCAGCAGCTCACTCCCCGCAGGGTCGTACACCAACTCCTACAATGAGCAGTTCTTC
CDR3: CASSSLPAGSYTNSYNEQFF

V: TRBV9
size: few
length: 14
D: TRBD2
J: TRBJ2-7
DNA: TGTGCCAGCAGCCCGAGCGGGAGTCCCAACGAGCAGTACTTC
CDR3: CASSPSGSPNEQYF

V: TRBV24-1
size: .
length: 17
D: TRBD1
J: TRBJ2-3
DNA: TGTGCCACCAGTGATACGGGACAGGGGGAAAGCACAGATACGCAGTATTTT
CDR3: CATSDTGQGESTDTQYF

V: TRBV2
size: .
length: 14
D: TRBD2
J: TRBJ2-5
DNA: TGTGCCAGCAGTGAGAGCCCTAGCGGCCCCCCGTCGTACTTC
CDR3: CASSESPSGPPSYF

V: TRBV19
size: .
length: 15
D: .
J: TRBJ2-7
DNA: TGTGCCAGTAGGCCGACGGACAGATCTAACTACGAGCAGTACTTC
CDR3: CASRPTDRSNYEQYF

V: TRBV7-9
size: .
length: 17
D: TRBD2
J: TRBJ2-1
DNA: TGTGCCAGCAGCTTCGTCCAACTTAGCGGGGGTCTGTTTGAGCAGTTCTTC
CDR3: CASSFVQLSGGLFEQFF

V: TRBV11-1
size: .
length: 17
D: TRBD2
J: TRBJ2-1
DNA: TGTGCCAGCAGCCCAGCTGGCGGGAGGCCAACCTACAATGAGCAGTTCTTC
CDR3: CASSPAGGRPTYNEQFF

V: TRBV5-6
size: .
length: 14
D: .
J: TRBJ1-1
DNA: TGTGCCAGCAGCTTTCAGACTTGGGGCACTGATGCTTTCTTT
CDR3: CASSFQTWGTDAFF

V: TRBV20-1
size: .
length: 16
D: .
J: TRBJ2-1
DNA: TGCAGTGCTAGAGTTACGCGGGGGCCTTCGTACAATGAGCAGTTCTTC
CDR3: CSARVTRGPSYNEQFF

V: TRBV5-1
size: many
length: 13
D: .
J: TRBJ2-3
DNA: TGCGCCAGCAGCCTTCCGAGTTCGGATACGCAGTATTTT
CDR3: CASSLPSSDTQYF

V: TRBV9
size: few
length: 19
D: TRBD2
J: TRBJ2-1
DNA: TGTGCCAGCAGCGCAGACTACGGACTAGCGGGGGAGTCCTACAATGAGCAGTTCTTC
CDR3: CASSADYGLAGESYNEQFF

V: TRBV28
size: .
length: 14
D: .
J: TRBJ2-4
DNA: TGTGCCAGCAGTTTATCCAGGGGTCCAAACATTCAGTACTTC
CDR3: CASSLSRGPNIQYF

V: TRBV10-3
size: many
length: 13
D: .
J: TRBJ2-1
DNA: TGTGCCATCAGAGGCCCACTGGACAATGAGCAGTTCTTC
CDR3: CAIRGPLDNEQFF

V: TRBV5-1
size: few
length: 16
D: .
J: TRBJ1-2
DNA: TGCGCCAGCAGCTTGAGAAAAGGGGCCTTCGACTATGGCTACACCTTC
CDR3: CASSLRKGAFDYGYTF

V: TRBV24-1
size: few
length: 13
D: .
J: TRBJ1-1
DNA: TGTGCCACCAGTGATTCCATAGGCACTGAAGCTTTCTTT
CDR3: CATSDSIGTEAFF

V: TRBV5-1
size: .
length: 14
D: .
J: TRBJ1-1
DNA: TGCGCCAGCGCCCTACTTCTGGACGAGACTGAAGCTTTCTTT
CDR3: CASALLLDETEAFF

V: TRBV20-1
size: many
length: 14
D: .
J: TRBJ2-1
DNA: TGCAGTGCATACGGTAGGGCCTCCTACAATGAGCAGTTCTTC
CDR3: CSAYGRASYNEQFF